This is a list of T cell receptor beta chains from one sample in a study of CD8 T cells in ankylosing spondylitis. TCRdb passed the 5' RACE reads through MiXCR, listing each CDR3 protein once. The sample holds some 350,000 distinct CDR3 sequences; roughly 14% are singletons and the top ten take less than 1.1%. The sample consisted of blood, either unsorted or a sorted T cell fraction (not recorded which). All receptors come from a male donor with ankylosing spondylitis or in good health (not recorded which). CDR3s include the opening cysteine and the closing phenylalanine or tryptophan. Fields, in order: CDR3 DNA, CDR3 protein, clone size, V gene, J gene, D gene. D genes are given only for firm matches. The size field is filled for only some rows; it gives once, few, many or a size class.

TGTGCCAGCAGTTACTCAGCAGGGTGGATTTGGGATGAGCAGTTCTTC	CASSYSAGWIWDEQFF	.	TRBV6-2/TRBV6-3	TRBJ2-1	.
TGCGCCAGCAGCTTGACGGGACAGGGGGTCACCGGGGAGCTGTTTTTT	CASSLTGQGVTGELFF	.	TRBV5-1	TRBJ2-2	TRBD1
TGTGCCAGCAGCCCAGACAGATTAACTCGCTATGGCTACACCTTC	CASSPDRLTRYGYTF	many	TRBV7-2	TRBJ1-2	.
TGCGCCAGCAGCTTGGAATACCCCAATGAGCAGTTCTTC	CASSLEYPNEQFF	.	TRBV5-1	TRBJ2-1	.
TGCGCCAGCAGCTCAACGACAGCGCCGGGGGCTGAAGCTTTCTTT	CASSSTTAPGAEAFF	few	TRBV5-1	TRBJ1-1	.
TGCGCCAGCAGCTCCGACCCGGGTCCCTACGAGCAGTACTTC	CASSSDPGPYEQYF	few	TRBV5-1	TRBJ2-7	.
TGCGCCAGCAGCTTAACTAGCGCGGTCACAGATACGCAGTATTTT	CASSLTSAVTDTQYF	few	TRBV5-1	TRBJ2-3	TRBD2
TGCAGTGCTAGAGCCTTCGGTGGGGCAGATACGCAGTATTTT	CSARAFGGADTQYF	.	TRBV20-1	TRBJ2-3	.
TGTGCCAGCAGCTTAGCCCCGGGGGCGGCGCAAGAGACCCAGTACTTC	CASSLAPGAAQETQYF	.	TRBV7-9	TRBJ2-5	.
TGTGCCAGCAGCTTAGCGGTGGGGGAGAATGAGCAGTTCTTC	CASSLAVGENEQFF	few	TRBV7-2	TRBJ2-1	.
TGTGCCAGCAGCTTAGGGTTCTATACGCGGGCCTCCACAGATACGCAGTATTTT	CASSLGFYTRASTDTQYF	.	TRBV7-8	TRBJ2-3	.
TGTGCCAGCAGTTTAGCGGACATTCAGTACTTC	CASSLADIQYF	few	TRBV12-3/TRBV12-4	TRBJ2-4	.
TGTGCCAGCAGCTTTTTCCAAACGGAGGGAGAGACCCAGTACTTC	CASSFFQTEGETQYF	.	TRBV5-5	TRBJ2-5	.
TGTGCCAGCAGCACCCAAAGCGGGGGGTACGAGCAGTACTTC	CASSTQSGGYEQYF	.	TRBV9	TRBJ2-7	TRBD2
TGTGCCAGCAGCCTCAGGGTGAACACTGAAGCTTTCTTT	CASSLRVNTEAFF	many	TRBV5-1	TRBJ1-1	.
TGTGCCATCAGAGAAACCGGGGAGCTGTTTTTT	CAIRETGELFF	few	TRBV10-3	TRBJ2-2	.
TGTGCCAGCATCTCTCATGGGACCCAGTACTTC	CASISHGTQYF	many	TRBV3-1	TRBJ2-5	.